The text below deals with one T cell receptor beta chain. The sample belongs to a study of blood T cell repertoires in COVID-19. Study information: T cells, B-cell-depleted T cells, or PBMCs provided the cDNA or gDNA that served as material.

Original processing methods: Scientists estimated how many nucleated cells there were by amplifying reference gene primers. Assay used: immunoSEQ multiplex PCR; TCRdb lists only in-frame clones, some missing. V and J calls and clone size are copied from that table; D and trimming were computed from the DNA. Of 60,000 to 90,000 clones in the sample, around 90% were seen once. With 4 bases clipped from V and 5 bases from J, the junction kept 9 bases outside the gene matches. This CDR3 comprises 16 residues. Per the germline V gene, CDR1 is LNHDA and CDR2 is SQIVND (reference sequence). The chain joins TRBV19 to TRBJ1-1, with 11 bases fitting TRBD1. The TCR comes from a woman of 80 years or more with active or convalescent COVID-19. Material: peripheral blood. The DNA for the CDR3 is TGTGCCAGTAGTAGGACAGGGGGCGCGTCGAAGACTGAAGCTTTCTTT. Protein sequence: CASSRTGGASKTEAFF.